The 23 T cell receptor beta chains below were found in one sample sequenced in a study of blood T cell repertoires in COVID-19. Here immunoSEQ multiplex PCR was the method, and the copy in TCRdb shows in-frame clones only, minus some. The sample lists tens of thousands of clones, about two thirds occurring once. Sequencing was done on a sample of peripheral blood. Source of these receptors: a boy aged 2-15 years with active or convalescent COVID-19.

The rearrangement joins TRBV19 to TRBJ1-6, with D tentatively TRBD1 (6 bases). Germline lookup yields CDR1 LNHDA and CDR2 SQIVND (reference sequence). Between the trimmed V and J ends, which lost 0 bases and 8 bases, there was a span of 11 bases. The CDR3 loop spans 15 amino acids. The CDR3 reads CASSIDRDRYSPLHF. CDR3 coding DNA: TGTGCCAGTAGTATAGATCGTGACAGGTATTCACCCCTCCACTTT.

This rearrangement joins TRBV19 to TRBJ2-7; D perhaps matches TRBD1 (6 bases). Germline CDR1 and CDR2: LNHDA and SQIVND (reference sequence). The CDR3 loop spans 16 amino acids. V lost 3 bases and J 2 bases, leaving 17 bases between the germline ends. The CDR3 spells CASSISGDRLPYEQYF. Here the CDR3 DNA reads TGTGCCAGTAGTATTAGTGGAGACAGGCTGCCCTACGAGCAGTACTTC.

The chain is built from TRBV5-1 and TRBJ1-6; D is uncertain. The germline V gene has CDR1 SGHRS and CDR2 YFSETQ. There are 15 residues in the CDR3. Trimming took off 1 base at V and 0 bases at J, with 5 bases between the two ends. This chain's CDR3 is CASSLLSSYNSPLHF. In nucleotides, the CDR3 is TGCGCCAGCAGCTTGCTAAGCTCCTATAATTCACCCCTCCACTTT.

The rearrangement links TRBV28 to TRBJ1-1; 7 bases line up with TRBD1. Germline CDR1 MDHEN, CDR2 SYDVKM. The CDR3 extends over 15 amino acids. J was trimmed by 1 base and V by 8 bases; bases with no gene match: 10. The CDR3 spells CASVSTGTANTEAFF. DNA for the CDR3: TGTGCCAGCGTAAGTACCGGGACAGCGAACACTGAAGCTTTCTTT.

In its sample, this clone is medium-sized. The chain carries TRBV3-1 (or the pseudogene TRBV3-2) and TRBJ2-5; D unclear. CDR3 size: 12 residues. V dropped 5 bases and J dropped 3 bases, with 7 bases sitting between them. CDR1 and CDR2 from the germline V gene are LGHDT and YNNKEL (reference sequence). CDR3 residues: CASSYMKETQYF. The CDR3 DNA is TGTGCCAGCAGCTACATGAAAGAGACCCAGTACTTC.

The sample holds one count of this clone. This chain connects TRBV10-3 to TRBJ1-1, with 8 bases lining up with TRBD1. Trimming at V came to 6 bases and at J to 1 base, leaving 7 bases not matched to a gene. CDR1 is ENHRY and CDR2 is SYGVKD in the germline V gene. The CDR3 runs to 15 residues. The CDR3: CAISSQGAGNTEAFF. CDR3 nucleotide sequence: TGTGCCATCAGCTCCCAGGGGGCAGGGAACACTGAAGCTTTCTTT.

This clone was recorded a few times. The chain uses TRBV20-1 and TRBJ1-1; D call uncertain. The V end was cut by 6 bases, the J end by 1 base, with 6 bases between. Per the germline V gene, CDR1 is DFQATT and CDR2 is SNEGSKA (reference sequence). The CDR3 covers 11 residues. The CDR3 DNA sequence: TGCAGTGCCGGGAAGAACACTGAAGCTTTCTTT. This translates into CSAGKNTEAFF.

This rearrangement joins TRBV7-2 to TRBJ1-1; no clear D. The CDR3 consists of 12 residues. The V end was cut by 4 bases, the J end by 4 bases, with 7 bases between. Germline V lookup: CDR1 SGHTA, CDR2 FQGNSA. The CDR3, as DNA: TGTGCCAGCAGCTCTCGTAGCACTGAAGCTTTCTTT. It is translated as CASSSRSTEAFF. Combining the CDR3 with reference TRBV7-2 and TRBJ1-1 gives the whole variable domain GAGVSQSPSNKVTEKGKDVELRCDPISGHTALYWYRQSLGQGLEFLIYFQGNSAPDKSGLPSDRFSAERTGGSVSTLTIQRTQQEDSAVYLCASSSRSTEAFFGQGTRLTVV.

A few counts support this clone. The rearrangement joins TRBV7-2 to TRBJ2-2; tentatively, D is TRBD1 (6 bases). The CDR3 covers 17 residues. V dropped 1 base and J dropped 4 bases, with 16 bases sitting between them. The germline V gene has CDR1 SGHTA and CDR2 FQGNSA. The CDR3 region has the DNA TGTGCCAGCAGCTTAGTTCGCGGCAGGGGTGGCACCGGGGAGCTGTTTTTT. Its protein product is CASSLVRGRGGTGELFF.

The rearrangement links TRBV5-1 to TRBJ2-1, with 7 bases identical to TRBD1. In germline, CDR1 is SGHRS, CDR2 YFSETQ. CDR3 length: 15 residues. With 3 bases clipped from V and 0 bases from J, the junction kept 3 bases outside the gene matches. This CDR3 reads CASSSQGSSYNEQFF. The CDR3 DNA is TGCGCCAGCAGCTCACAGGGGAGCTCCTACAATGAGCAGTTCTTC.

The chain couples TRBV15 to TRBJ2-5; the D gene is possibly TRBD2 (5 bases). V shed 0 bases and J shed 1 base, with 18 bases lying between them. Germline V gene data show CDR1 as LNHNV and CDR2 as YYDKDF (reference sequence). CDR3 length: 18 amino acids. The CDR3 region has the DNA TGTGCCACCAGCAGAGATTCCATGTATGAGCTAGCCCAAGAGACCCAGTACTTC. Amino acid sequence: CATSRDSMYELAQETQYF.

The chain links TRBV9 to TRBJ2-7, with 10 bases matching TRBD1. This CDR3 spans 17 amino acids. Germline values: CDR1 SGDLS, CDR2 YYNGEE. The V segment lost 2 bases and the J segment 3 bases; nucleotides outside the gene matches: 11. CDR3: CASSVYSGTGVLYEQYF. As DNA, the CDR3 is TGTGCCAGCAGCGTTTACTCCGGGACAGGGGTGCTCTACGAGCAGTACTTC.

The chain combines TRBV27 with TRBJ2-7, with 8 bases lining up with TRBD2. Losses at the gene ends were 0 bases for V and 3 bases for J; bases not matched to a gene: 10. Germline CDR1 MNHEY, CDR2 SMNVEV (reference sequence). This CDR3 is 17 amino acids long. The CDR3 DNA is TGTGCCAGCAGTTTATCTTACGTCGGGAGGGCCCGCTACGAGCAGTACTTC. Amino acid sequence: CASSLSYVGRARYEQYF.

This clone was picked up one time. This sequence joins TRBV6-2 or TRBV6-3 and TRBJ1-2, with D unclear. Trimming cost V 3 bases and J 3 bases, with 11 bases left between them. The germline gives CDR1 MNHEY, CDR2 SVGEGT. The CDR3 is made up of 14 amino acids. The CDR3 nucleotides read TGTGCCAGCAGTTATTGGGCCGAGTACTATGGCTACACCTTC. Its protein is CASSYWAEYYGYTF.

The gene calls are TRBV18 and TRBJ1-4; D ambiguous. Germline V gives CDR1 KGHSH, CDR2 LQKENI. The CDR3 runs to 14 residues. The V end lost 6 bases, the J end lost 5 bases, and 13 bases lay between the germline ends. Written as DNA, the CDR3 is TGTGCCAGCTCTTCGGACGGACTCAATGAAAAACTGTTTTTT. Protein product: CASSSDGLNEKLFF.

This clone was detected only a few times. The CDR3 is CATREGGSGNTIYF. The CDR3 nucleotides are TGTGCCACCAGGGAAGGGGGCTCTGGAAACACCATATATTTT. The rearrangement uses TRBV15 and TRBJ1-3, with a possible D match to TRBD1 (6 bases). Germline assignment: CDR1 LNHNV and CDR2 YYDKDF (reference sequence). Trimming stripped 6 bases from V and 0 bases from J, with 9 bases between. CDR3 length: 14 residues.

The chain uses TRBV28 and TRBJ2-3; 12 positions match TRBD1. With 6 bases clipped from V and 5 bases from J, the junction kept 6 bases outside the gene matches. This CDR3 contains 15 residues. Germline loops: CDR1 MDHEN, CDR2 SYDVKM. CDR3 amino acids: CASRKRDRGQDTQYF. In nucleotides, the CDR3 is TGTGCCAGCAGGAAACGGGACAGGGGGCAAGATACGCAGTATTTT.

This rearrangement joins TRBV29-1 to TRBJ2-1, with 8 bases matching TRBD1. The CDR3 has 14 amino acids. Germline V lookup: CDR1 SQVTM, CDR2 ANQGSEA. J was trimmed by 9 bases and V by 3 bases; bases with no gene match: 10. This chain's CDR3 is CSVERTGRRIEQFF. CDR3 nucleotide sequence: TGCAGCGTTGAGAGGACAGGGAGAAGGATTGAGCAGTTCTTC.

The rearrangement joins TRBV6-5 to TRBJ2-7; weak D call: TRBD2 (5 bases). Germline V gene data show CDR1 as MNHEY and CDR2 as SVGAGI. V was shortened by 8 bases and J by 2 bases, with 16 bases between the two germline ends. This CDR3 has 14 residues. The CDR3 region has the DNA TGTGCCAGCGCCGGGGTGAAAGGTGCCTACGAGCAGTACGTC. It is translated as CASAGVKGAYEQYV.

The chain links TRBV19 to TRBJ2-5; D remains ambiguous. The germline V gene encodes CDR1 LNHDA and CDR2 SQIVND (reference sequence). This CDR3 is 13 amino acids long. V was cut by 3 bases and J by 5 bases, with 10 bases left in between. The CDR3 sequence is CASSMWALETQYF. As DNA, the CDR3 is TGTGCCAGTAGTATGTGGGCTTTGGAGACCCAGTACTTC.

The J gene is TRBJ1-5, the V gene TRBV5-1; possibly TRBD1 for D (5 bases). Trimming shortened V by 3 bases and J by 4 bases, and 23 bases separated the two germline ends. CDR3 length equals 18 residues. Germline loops: CDR1 SGHRS, CDR2 YFSETQ. The CDR3 spells CASSSYQTGPVNNQPQHF. The CDR3 DNA follows: TGCGCCAGCAGCTCGTATCAAACAGGCCCGGTAAATAATCAGCCCCAGCATTTT.

This rearrangement joins TRBV27 to TRBJ1-6, with 7 bases fitting TRBD1. Trimming took 8 bases from V and 8 from J; bases not matched to a gene: 15. This CDR3 has 16 amino acids. Germline CDR1 is MNHEY and CDR2 is SMNVEV (reference sequence). Here the CDR3 reads CASQQSLDREDSPLHF. Written as DNA, the CDR3 is TGTGCCAGCCAACAGTCTTTAGACAGGGAGGATTCACCCCTCCACTTT.

The rearrangement joins TRBV2 to TRBJ2-5; 14 bases match TRBD2. The CDR3 covers 16 residues. Looked up from germline, CDR1 is SNHLY and CDR2 is FYNNEI. V gave up 6 bases and J gave up 2 bases; unmatched junction bases: 5. The CDR3 sequence is CASRGGLAGEQETQYF. CDR3 coding DNA: TGTGCCAGCAGGGGGGGACTAGCGGGAGAGCAAGAGACCCAGTACTTC.